These 22 T cell receptor beta chains share one sample of origin, sequenced in a study of identical twins. One entry per CDR3 protein results from TCRdb running MiXCR on the 5' RACE reads. The sample consists of 200,000 to 250,000 distinct CDR3 sequences, approximately 7.3% of them appearing once. These data were also reused for a study on yellow fever vaccine responses in identical twins.

Sequencing was done on a sample of CD8+ T cells sorted from blood. These receptors were obtained from a woman under 30 in good health.

This clonotype was observed a handful of times. The chain links TRBV6-4 to TRBJ2-3; the match to TRBD2 covers 8 bases. V dropped 5 bases and J dropped 2; count of bases not matched to a gene: 33. Germline V gives CDR1 MRHNA, CDR2 SNTAGT. The CDR3 totals 24 residues. CDR3 nucleotides: TGTGCCAGCAGTCCTGTGGATGGGGCTTTTGGACTAGCCCATCGACTGATTCCCACAGATACGCAGTATTTT. Its translation is CASSPVDGAFGLAHRLIPTDTQYF.

Notes on this clonotype: This may be a read error: a much more frequent sequence differs by one nucleotide. The chain combines TRBV25-1 with TRBJ2-6; a weak D match, TRBD1 (5 bases). CDR1 is MGHDK, CDR2 SYGVNS, per germline. This CDR3 is built from 15 residues. The CDR3 sequence is CASSQGYSGANVLAF. CDR3 sequence (DNA): TGTGCCAGCAGTCAAGGGTACTCTGGGGCCAACGTCCTGGCTTTC.

This clonotype came up a few times. The genes are TRBV9 and TRBJ1-5; no clear D. Trimming left V 0 bases short and J 0 bases short, with 4 bases between. CDR1 and CDR2 from the germline V gene are SGDLS and YYNGEE. The length of the CDR3 is 14 residues. DNA for the CDR3: TGTGCCAGCAGCGTAGGTCTTAGCAATCAGCCCCAGCATTTT. Encoded protein: CASSVGLSNQPQHF.

This clonotype was observed a handful of times. The V gene is TRBV4-1, the J gene TRBJ2-1, with 10 bases matching TRBD2. Looked up from germline, CDR1 is MGHRA and CDR2 is YSYEKL. Trimming at V came to 1 base and at J to 0 bases, leaving 3 bases not matched to a gene. The CDR3 runs to 17 residues. The CDR3 DNA sequence: TGCGCCAGCAGCCAAGGGACTAGCGGTCTCTCCTACAATGAGCAGTTCTTC. Translating it yields CASSQGTSGLSYNEQFF.

This clonotype showed up many times. V gene TRBV20-1 combines with J gene TRBJ2-1; the match to TRBD2 covers 7 bases. The CDR3 has 15 residues. CDR1 and CDR2 (germline): DFQATT, SNEGSKA (reference sequence). The V gene end was trimmed by 0 bases and the J gene end by 5 bases; junction bases not matched to a gene: 7. CDR3 DNA sequence: TGCAGTGCTAGAGATGTAGGTCTAGCGGACAATGAGCAGTTCTTC. Its translation is CSARDVGLADNEQFF.

V is TRBV7-9 and J is TRBJ2-4, with no clear D. The ends were cut back, 5 bases at V and 8 bases at J, with 13 bases in the middle. The CDR3 is 13 amino acids. Germline V CDR1 and CDR2: SEHNR, FQNEAQ (reference sequence). The CDR3 nucleotides read TGTGCCAGCAGCCCACCCTTAAGGGACATTCAGTACTTC. Its translation: CASSPPLRDIQYF.

This clonotype occurred many times. The J gene is TRBJ1-5, the V gene TRBV28, with no clear D. The V gene's germline CDR1 is MDHEN and CDR2 SYDVKM. Trimming cost V 1 base and J 4 bases, with 5 bases left between them. CDR3 length equals 13 residues. DNA of the CDR3: TGTGCCAGCAGTTTATTAGGGAATCAGCCCCAGCATTTT. Translated: CASSLLGNQPQHF.

The chain carries TRBV20-1 and TRBJ2-3; tentative D call: TRBD2 (5 bases). V lost 1 base to trimming and J lost 0 bases, with 14 bases between them. The CDR3 consists of 16 residues. Germline V gene data show CDR1 as DFQATT and CDR2 as SNEGSKA (reference sequence). The DNA for the CDR3 is TGCAGTGCTAGAGCAGGCGATCGGGGTAGCACAGATACGCAGTATTTT. Translated: CSARAGDRGSTDTQYF.

This clonotype was seen many times. V usage is TRBV6-4 and J usage is TRBJ2-1, with TRBD1 matching 9 bases. In germline, CDR1 is MRHNA, CDR2 SNTAGT. V was pared by 2 bases and J by 3 bases, with 8 bases of the junction left unmatched. The CDR3 loop spans 17 amino acids. DNA of the CDR3: TGTGCCAGCAGTGACCGGGACAGGGCCTTTTTCTACAATGAGCAGTTCTTC. Residues: CASSDRDRAFFYNEQFF.

This CDR3 reads CASSYSWRNTGELFF. CDR3 DNA sequence: TGTGCCAGCAGTTACTCCTGGAGAAACACCGGGGAGCTGTTTTTT. This rearrangement joins TRBV6-5 to TRBJ2-2; D call uncertain. The CDR3 extends over 15 amino acids. The V gene lost 0 bases and the J gene lost 2 bases, with 7 bases spanning the gap. Germline lookup yields CDR1 MNHEY and CDR2 SVGAGI.

In this sample, this clonotype turned up many times. The chain employs TRBV6-1 and TRBJ2-1; 12 bases are shared with TRBD2. The CDR3 is 15 residues long. Looked up from germline, CDR1 is MNHNS and CDR2 is SASEGT. V lost 5 bases and J lost 6; bases outside the gene matches: 5. The CDR3 here is CASSPGLAGSNEQFF. For the CDR3, the DNA is TGTGCCAGCAGTCCAGGACTAGCGGGATCCAATGAGCAGTTCTTC.

This clonotype was detected only a few times. The chain links TRBV5-1 to TRBJ2-7; TRBD1 agrees at 8 bases. The CDR3 spans 14 residues. The V segment lost 6 bases and the J segment 3 bases; nucleotides outside the gene matches: 8. Per germline, CDR1 SGHRS and CDR2 YFSETQ. The CDR3 loop is CASNTGTGNYEQYF. The DNA for the CDR3 is TGCGCCAGCAATACCGGGACAGGAAACTACGAGCAGTACTTC.

This clonotype was observed a handful of times. The rearrangement uses TRBV7-9 and TRBJ2-5, with TRBD1 matching 7 bases. V gave up 5 bases and J gave up 3 bases; unmatched junction bases: 12. From germline, CDR1 is SEHNR and CDR2 FQNEAQ (reference sequence). The CDR3 totals 16 residues. The CDR3 DNA follows: TGTGCCAGCAGCCCTTCCCTCGGGACAGAAGAAGAGACCCAGTACTTC. It is translated as CASSPSLGTEEETQYF.

This clonotype came up a few times. V and J are TRBV7-9 and TRBJ2-7; tentatively, D is TRBD2 (6 bases). The V gene lost 5 bases and the J gene lost 2 bases, with 22 bases spanning the gap. The CDR3 runs to 17 residues. The germline CDR1 and CDR2 sequences are SEHNR and FQNEAQ (reference sequence). The CDR3 DNA sequence: TGTGCCAGCAGCACCTCCGGATTTCACGGGAGCCCCTACGAGCAGTACTTC. This codes for CASSTSGFHGSPYEQYF.

This clonotype was counted only a few times. This chain uses TRBV20-1 with TRBJ2-5; tentatively, D is TRBD2 (5 bases). The CDR3 sequence is 14 residues long. Germline V lookup: CDR1 DFQATT, CDR2 SNEGSKA (reference sequence). The V gene lost 5 bases and the J gene lost 1 base, with 14 bases spanning the gap. The DNA for the CDR3 is TGCAGTGCTCGCTGGGGAGCGCCCCAAGAGACCCAGTACTTC. It encodes CSARWGAPQETQYF.

J is TRBJ2-7 and V is TRBV20-1, with D uncertain. Trimming shortened V by 3 bases and J by 0 bases, and 15 bases separated the two germline ends. The V gene's germline CDR1 is DFQATT and CDR2 SNEGSKA (reference sequence). This CDR3 comprises 15 residues. The DNA for the CDR3 is TGCAGTGCTAGGGCCCTGGCCTCAAGCTCCTACGAGCAGTACGTC. The encoded protein is CSARALASSSYEQYV.

This rearrangement joins TRBV7-8 to TRBJ2-2; 9 bases align to TRBD2. The CDR3 is 17 residues long. Trimming at V came to 4 bases and at J to 7 bases, leaving 13 bases not matched to a gene. The germline V gene encodes CDR1 SGHVS and CDR2 FQNEAQ. In DNA, the CDR3 is TGTGCCAGCAGCTCCAAAGCGGGAGGAGGATATCTCGGGGAGCTGTTTTTT. It specifies CASSSKAGGGYLGELFF.

This clonotype was counted at least ten times. The chain links TRBV9 to TRBJ2-1; D is uncertain. Looked up from germline, CDR1 is SGDLS and CDR2 is YYNGEE. The V end was cut by 5 bases, the J end by 0 bases, with 6 bases between. This CDR3 contains 13 residues. This CDR3 is CASSAGSYNEQFF. The CDR3 DNA sequence: TGTGCCAGCAGTGCCGGCTCCTACAATGAGCAGTTCTTC.

The table lists this clonotype with many counts. The chain recombines TRBV20-1 with TRBJ2-4; no firm D call. The CDR3 consists of 16 residues. Germline-derived CDR1 and CDR2 are DFQATT and SNEGSKA (reference sequence). The V end lost 0 bases, the J end lost 0 bases, and 12 bases lay between the germline ends. CDR3 sequence: CSARDHLVVAKNIQYF. The CDR3 nucleotides are TGCAGTGCTAGAGACCATCTGGTGGTAGCCAAAAACATTCAGTACTTC.

This sequence joins TRBV27 and TRBJ2-2; D may correspond to TRBD1 or TRBD2 (6 bases each). The CDR3 runs to 14 residues. The V end lost 7 bases, the J end lost 2 bases, and 11 bases lay between the germline ends. Looked up from germline, CDR1 is MNHEY and CDR2 is SMNVEV (reference sequence). The CDR3: CASTGGQNTGELFF. The CDR3 nucleotides are TGTGCCAGCACCGGGGGACAAAACACCGGGGAGCTGTTTTTT.

V gene TRBV10-2 combines with J gene TRBJ2-3; 8 positions agree with TRBD1. The germline gives CDR1 WSHSY, CDR2 SAAADI. This CDR3 is built from 15 residues. The V segment lost 2 bases and the J segment 6 bases; nucleotides outside the gene matches: 7. The CDR3 loop reads CASSESRDRWDTQYF. CDR3 DNA sequence: TGCGCCAGCAGTGAGAGCCGGGACAGGTGGGATACGCAGTATTTT.

This clonotype was found a few times. This chain connects TRBV29-1 to TRBJ2-7, with 7 nucleotides matching TRBD2. This CDR3 spans 13 amino acids. The V segment lost 1 base and the J segment 5 bases; nucleotides outside the gene matches: 5. Germline V lookup: CDR1 SQVTM, CDR2 ANQGSEA. CDR3 protein: CSVEGGSQNEQYF. The CDR3 DNA reads as TGCAGCGTTGAAGGCGGGAGTCAGAACGAGCAGTACTTC.